The text below deals with one T cell receptor beta chain. As yet, its antigen is unknown. The source of the sample is a study of T-cell memory formation after mild COVID-19. Study background: Largely donor-specific TCR clusters were found. General study points: Clones that shrank (day 15 to 85) were balanced CD4/CD8, whereas later expanders leaned CD4+.

Using its own MiXCR run on the 5' RACE reads, TCRdb lists one record per CDR3 protein. This sample has approximately 560,000 distinct CDR3 sequences; approximately 15% occur once, and the top ten carry about 8.6%. Trimming stripped 3 bases from V and 6 bases from J, with 12 bases between. CDR1 LNHDA and CDR2 SQIVND come from the germline V gene (reference sequence). The CDR3 covers 14 residues. Sequencing used PBMCs or a T cell subset sorted from them (not recorded which). This rearrangement joins TRBV19 to TRBJ1-5, with D uncertain. The receptor was derived from an adult woman who had mild COVID-19 (a few samples of this study predate the infection). Cell type and time point are not known. The CDR3 loop is CASSMYFRGQPQHF. DNA for the CDR3: TGTGCCAGTAGTATGTACTTTCGGGGTCAGCCCCAGCATTTT.